The 2 T cell receptor beta chains below come from one sample, sequenced in a study of OX40 agonist ivuxolimab in advanced cancers. Profiled with immunoSEQ multiplex PCR; TCRdb holds only in-frame clones, not every one. The sample lists 48,000 or so clones, around 87% occurring once. The sample here was CD4+ or CD8+ T cells sorted from blood, taken in a trial of the OX40 agonist ivuxolimab. The receptors originated from an adult with an advanced solid tumor such as melanoma, head and neck, liver or kidney cancer.

The gene calls are TRBV6-1 and TRBJ2-2, with D possibly TRBD2 on 7 matching bases. Germline V gene data show CDR1 as MNHNS and CDR2 as SASEGT. CDR3 length: 16 residues. The V and J ends lost 1 base and 3 bases respectively, with 12 bases between them. CDR3 bases: TGTGCCAGCAGTGAAGGGGGAGGGGGGTACACCGGGGAGCTGTTTTTT. It yields the protein CASSEGGGGYTGELFF.

V gene TRBV6-1 combines with J gene TRBJ1-4; D possibly corresponds to TRBD1 (5 bases). The CDR3 covers 15 residues. Trimming took off 2 bases at V and 5 bases at J, with 12 bases between the two ends. Germline CDR1 MNHNS, CDR2 SASEGT. CDR3 loop: CASSELGGVNEKLFF. CDR3 sequence (DNA): TGTGCCAGCAGTGAACTCGGGGGGGTGAATGAAAAACTGTTTTTT.